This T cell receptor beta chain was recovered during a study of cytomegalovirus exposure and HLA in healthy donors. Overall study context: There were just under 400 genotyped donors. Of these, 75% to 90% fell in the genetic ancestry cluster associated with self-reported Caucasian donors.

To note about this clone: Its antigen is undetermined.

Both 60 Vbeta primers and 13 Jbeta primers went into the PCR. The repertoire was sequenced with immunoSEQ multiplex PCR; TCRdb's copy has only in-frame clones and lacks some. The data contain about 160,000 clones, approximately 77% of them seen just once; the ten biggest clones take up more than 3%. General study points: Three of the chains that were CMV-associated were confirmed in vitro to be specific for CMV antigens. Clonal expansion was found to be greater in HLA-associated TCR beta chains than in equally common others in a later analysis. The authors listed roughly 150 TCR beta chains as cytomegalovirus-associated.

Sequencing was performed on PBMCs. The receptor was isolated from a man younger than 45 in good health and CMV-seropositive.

The CDR3 is CASSFSGGRTDTQYF. In nucleotides, the CDR3 is TGTGCCAGCAGCTTTAGCGGGGGACGCACAGATACGCAGTATTTT. The rearrangement uses TRBV7-3 and TRBJ2-3; TRBD2 matches at 9 bases. This CDR3 region has 15 residues. V shed 3 bases and J 1 base; nucleotides not matched to a gene: 2. From germline, CDR1 is SGHTA and CDR2 FQGTGA.